Listed below are T cell receptor beta chains from one sample, sequenced in a study of a mutant IDH1 vaccine in newly diagnosed glioma. Antigens of these TCRs are unknown. The method was immunoSEQ multiplex PCR; TCRdb's version includes in-frame clones alone and lacks a portion of them. The table has roughly 34,000 clones, approximately 87% seen once. Sequencing was performed on PBMCs, taken from a glioma patient whose treatment included an IDH1 peptide vaccine. The receptors originated from a woman aged 25 to 39 with glioma. The CDR3 runs from the conserved cysteine through the conserved F or W. Fields, in order: clone size, D gene, V gene, J gene, CDR3 protein, CDR3 DNA. The D gene is left open where the match is weak. The size of a clone is reported for some rows only, either as once, few or many, or as a class for expanded clones.

>-|TRBD1|TRBV5-1|TRBJ1-6
CASSPTAWTGVYNSPLHF
TGCGCCAGCAGCCCGACGGCCTGGACAGGTGTTTATAATTCACCCCTCCACTTT
>-|-|TRBV14|TRBJ1-6
CASSQGPTRAYDSPLHF
TGTGCCAGCAGCCAAGGACCCACACGTGCTTACGATTCACCCCTCCACTTT
>-|-|TRBV19|TRBJ1-1
CASSPDDRLGTEAFF
TGTGCCAGTAGCCCCGACGACAGACTGGGCACTGAAGCTTTCTTT
>-|TRBD2|TRBV6-5|TRBJ2-7
CASSYLASGSSYEQYF
TGTGCCAGCAGTTACTTAGCTAGCGGGTCCTCCTACGAGCAGTACTTC
>-|-|TRBV5-6|TRBJ2-2
CASSLAPGAMSGELFF
TGTGCCAGCAGCTTGGCCCCCGGGGCCATGAGCGGGGAGCTGTTTTTT
>-|-|TRBV19|TRBJ2-2
CASSIEAADASGELFF
TGTGCCAGTAGTATAGAGGCAGCGGACGCGAGTGGGGAGCTGTTTTTT
>-|TRBD1|TRBV4-1|TRBJ1-1
CASSQAQGADTEAFF
TGCGCCAGCAGCCAAGCACAGGGGGCCGACACTGAAGCTTTCTTT
>-|-|TRBV6-5|TRBJ1-2
CASSKGVGGYTF
TGTGCCAGCAGTAAGGGGGTGGGAGGCTACACCTTC
>-|TRBD2|TRBV10-3|TRBJ2-5
CAINAAGGETQYF
TGTGCCATCAACGCAGCGGGGGGAGAGACCCAGTACTTC
>-|-|TRBV6-1|TRBJ1-2
CASSEAWRNGYTF
TGTGCCAGCAGTGAAGCGTGGAGGAATGGCTACACCTTC
>once|-|TRBV6-5|TRBJ1-5
CASNDGSLPQHF
TGTGCCAGCAACGACGGGAGTTTGCCCCAGCATTTT
>-|-|TRBV6-1|TRBJ2-7
CAIRPPSDYEQYF
TGTGCCATTAGGCCGCCATCGGACTACGAGCAGTACTTC
>-|TRBD2|TRBV9|TRBJ2-5
CASSVAGGLQETQYF
TGTGCCAGCAGCGTAGCGGGGGGTCTCCAAGAGACCCAGTACTTC
>-|-|TRBV5-6|TRBJ2-7
CASSLGRAYEQYF
TGTGCCAGCAGCTTGGGGCGGGCCTACGAGCAGTACTTC
>-|-|TRBV27|TRBJ1-5
CASLTRGGDSNQPQHF
TGTGCCAGCCTCACCCGGGGAGGGGATAGCAATCAGCCCCAGCATTTT
>-|-|TRBV6-5|TRBJ1-1
CASSYSGGDGTEAFF
TGTGCCAGCAGTTACTCTGGCGGGGACGGCACTGAAGCTTTCTTT
>-|TRBD1|TRBV6-5|TRBJ2-5
CASSRSNRGRTTQYF
TGTGCCAGCAGTCGATCTAACAGGGGGCGAACGACCCAGTACTTC
>-|-|TRBV5-1|TRBJ2-6
CASSLGGAGANVLTF
TGCGCCAGCAGCTTGGGGGGGGCTGGGGCCAACGTCCTGACTTTC
>-|TRBD1|TRBV27|TRBJ1-1
CASSLTGGANTEAFF
TGTGCCAGCAGTTTAACAGGGGGCGCGAACACTGAAGCTTTCTTT
>-|TRBD2|TRBV5-1|TRBJ2-2
CASRSSGGPTLGGELFF
TGCGCCAGCAGGTCTAGCGGGGGCCCAACTTTGGGCGGGGAGCTGTTTTTT
>-|-|TRBV7-9|TRBJ2-2
CASSLGAGLHGGELFF
TGTGCCAGCAGCTTAGGAGCAGGATTACACGGCGGGGAGCTGTTTTTT
>once|-|TRBV28|TRBJ1-3
CASSPDLRTIYF
TGTGCCAGCAGTCCAGACCTGCGAACCATATATTTT
>-|-|TRBV12-5|TRBJ2-5
CASGLVLGRQLQETQYF
TGTGCTAGTGGTTTGGTACTTGGGCGACAGTTACAAGAGACCCAGTACTTC
>once|TRBD2|TRBV5-1|TRBJ2-5
CASSLEGRGRGETQYF
TGCGCCAGCAGCTTGGAAGGGAGGGGCCGAGGGGAGACCCAGTACTTC
>-|TRBD1|TRBV18|TRBJ2-7
CASSRDRSTYEQYF
TGTGCCAGCTCACGGGACAGGTCAACCTACGAGCAGTACTTC
>once|TRBD1|TRBV18|TRBJ1-2
CASSPQSGGRYGYTF
TGTGCCAGCTCACCACAATCAGGGGGACGGTATGGCTACACCTTC
>-|-|TRBV2|TRBJ1-2
CGGWGNYGYTF
TGTGGCGGATGGGGCAACTATGGCTACACCTTC
>few|-|TRBV2|TRBJ2-7
CASGSSYEQYF
TGTGCCAGCGGCTCATCCTACGAGCAGTACTTC
>-|-|TRBV29-1|TRBJ2-7
CSVYKPDRTYEQYF
TGCAGCGTCTACAAGCCGGACCGGACCTACGAGCAGTACTTC
>once|-|TRBV5-1|TRBJ1-6
CASSLESRSNSPLHF
TGCGCCAGCAGCTTGGAATCCAGGTCTAATTCACCCCTCCACTTT
>-|-|TRBV2|TRBJ1-2
CASSEWWSYTF
TGTGCCAGCAGTGAATGGTGGAGCTACACCTTC
>-|-|TRBV5-1|TRBJ2-5
CASSHSGTQETQYF
TGCGCCAGCAGCCATTCCGGGACCCAAGAGACCCAGTACTTC